This T cell receptor beta chain was observed in a study of blood T cell repertoires in COVID-19. The wider study: Acute and convalescent COVID-19 samples came from the United States, Italy and Spain. The cDNA or gDNA used as material had been derived from T cells, B-cell-depleted T cells, or PBMCs.

Authors' data handling: Cell counts per sample came from amplifying reference gene primers. This table comes from immunoSEQ multiplex PCR, and its TCRdb copy is limited to in-frame clones, with some not included. That table is the source of V, J and clone size, and D and trimming were worked out from the DNA. The repertoire holds 45,000 to 65,000 clones, with 90% to 95% as singletons. CDR1 is SEHNR and CDR2 is FQNEAQ in the germline V gene (reference sequence). V was clipped by 1 base and J by 6 bases, with 21 bases between them. This CDR3 spans 17 amino acids. The V gene is TRBV7-9, the J gene TRBJ1-2, with TRBD1 as a possible D gene (5 bases). Sequenced: peripheral blood. The clonotype originates from a man aged 45 to 65 with acute or convalescent COVID-19. The CDR3 DNA follows: TGTGCCAGCAGCTTAGATCCAGGGCACCCGCTCATGGATGGCTACACCTTC. As protein: CASSLDPGHPLMDGYTF.